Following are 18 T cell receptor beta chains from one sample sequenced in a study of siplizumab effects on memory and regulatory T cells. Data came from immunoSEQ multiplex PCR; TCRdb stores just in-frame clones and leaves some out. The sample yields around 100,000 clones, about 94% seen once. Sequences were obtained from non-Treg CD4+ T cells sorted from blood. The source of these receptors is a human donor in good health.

The CDR3 sequence: CASSRTGTVSTDTQYF. DNA for the CDR3: TGCGCCAGCAGCCGAACCGGGACGGTCAGCACAGATACGCAGTATTTT. The V and J genes are TRBV5-1 and TRBJ2-3, with D perhaps being TRBD1 or TRBD2 (5 bases each). This CDR3 is built from 16 residues. Germline V gene sequence: CDR1 SGHRS, CDR2 YFSETQ. Trimming stripped 4 bases from V and 0 bases from J, with 15 bases between. Looking up the rest from reference TRBV5-1 and TRBJ2-3 gives the full variable domain: KAGVTQTPRYLIKTRGQQVTLSCSPISGHRSVSWYQQTPGQGLQFLFEYFSETQRNKGNFPGRFSGRQFSNSRSEMNVSTLELGDSALYLCASSRTGTVSTDTQYFGPGTRLTVL.

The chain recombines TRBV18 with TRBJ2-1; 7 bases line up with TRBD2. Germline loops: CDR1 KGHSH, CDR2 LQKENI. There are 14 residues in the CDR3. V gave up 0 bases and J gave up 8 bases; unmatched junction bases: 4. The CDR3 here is CASSPPRGFDEQFF. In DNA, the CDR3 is TGTGCCAGCTCACCACCGCGGGGGTTTGATGAGCAGTTCTTC. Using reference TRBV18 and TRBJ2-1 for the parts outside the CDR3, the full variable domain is NAGVMQNPRHLVRRRGQEARLRCSPMKGHSHVYWYRQLPEEGLKFMVYLQKENIIDESGMPKERFSAEFPKEGPSILRIQQVVRGDSAAYFCASSPPRGFDEQFFGPGTRLTVL.

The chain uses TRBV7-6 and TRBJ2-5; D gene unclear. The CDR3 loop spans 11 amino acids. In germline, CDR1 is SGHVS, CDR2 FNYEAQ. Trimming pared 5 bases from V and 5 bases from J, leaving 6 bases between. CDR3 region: CASSGRETQYF. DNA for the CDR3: TGTGCCAGCAGCGGAAGGGAGACCCAGTACTTC. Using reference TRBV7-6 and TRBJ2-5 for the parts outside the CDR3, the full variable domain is GAGVSQSPRYKVTKRGQDVALRCDPISGHVSLYWYRQALGQGPEFLTYFNYEAQQDKSGLPNDRFSAERPEGSISTLTIQRTEQRDSAMYRCASSGRETQYFGPGTRLLVL.

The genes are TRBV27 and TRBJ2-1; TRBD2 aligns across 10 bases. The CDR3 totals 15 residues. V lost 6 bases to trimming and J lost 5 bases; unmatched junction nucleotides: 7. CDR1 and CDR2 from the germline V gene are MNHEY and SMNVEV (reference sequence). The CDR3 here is CASSQSTSGDNEQFF. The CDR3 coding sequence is TGTGCCAGCAGCCAGAGCACTAGCGGGGACAATGAGCAGTTCTTC.

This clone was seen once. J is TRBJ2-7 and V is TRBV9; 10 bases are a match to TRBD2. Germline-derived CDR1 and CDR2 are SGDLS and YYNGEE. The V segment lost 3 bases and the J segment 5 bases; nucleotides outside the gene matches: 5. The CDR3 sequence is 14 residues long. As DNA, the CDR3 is TGTGCCAGCAGCGAGAGCGGGAGGGACCACGAGCAGTACTTC. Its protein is CASSESGRDHEQYF. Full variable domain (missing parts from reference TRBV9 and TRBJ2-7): DSGVTQTPKHLITATGQRVTLRCSPRSGDLSVYWYQQSLDQGLQFLIQYYNGEERAKGNILERFSAQQFPDLHSELNLSSLELGDSALYFCASSESGRDHEQYFGPGTRLTVT.

The CDR3 coding sequence is TGCGCCAGCAGTGAGTCTTCGTCGACTAGCGGGGAGAATTGGAATGAGCAGTTCTTC. Translation gives CASSESSSTSGENWNEQFF. The gene calls are TRBV10-1 and TRBJ2-1; TRBD2 aligns across 11 bases. CDR1 WNHNN and CDR2 SYGVQD come from the germline V gene (reference sequence). V gave up 0 bases and J gave up 7 bases; unmatched junction bases: 14. CDR3 length: 19 residues.

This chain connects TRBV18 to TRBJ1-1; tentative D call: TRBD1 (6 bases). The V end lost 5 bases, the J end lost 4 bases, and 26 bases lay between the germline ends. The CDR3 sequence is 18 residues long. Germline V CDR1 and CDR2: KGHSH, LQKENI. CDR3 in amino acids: CASSSIRTVGGWGTEAFF. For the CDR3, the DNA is TGTGCCAGCTCATCGATTCGGACAGTTGGTGGGTGGGGCACTGAAGCTTTCTTT.

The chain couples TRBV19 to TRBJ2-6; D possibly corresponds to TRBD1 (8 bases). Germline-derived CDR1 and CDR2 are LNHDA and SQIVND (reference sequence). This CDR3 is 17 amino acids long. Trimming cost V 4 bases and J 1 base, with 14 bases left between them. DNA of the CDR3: TGTGCCAGTAGTACTCGGGGGGACAGGTCTGGGGCCAACGTCCTGACTTTC. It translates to CASSTRGDRSGANVLTF.

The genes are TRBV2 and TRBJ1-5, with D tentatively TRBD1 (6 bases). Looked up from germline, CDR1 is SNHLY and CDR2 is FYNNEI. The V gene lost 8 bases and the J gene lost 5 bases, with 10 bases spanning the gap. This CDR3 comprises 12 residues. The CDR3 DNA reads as TGTGCCAGCGGTGGGGGCGATCAGCCCCAGCATTTT. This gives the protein CASGGGDQPQHF.

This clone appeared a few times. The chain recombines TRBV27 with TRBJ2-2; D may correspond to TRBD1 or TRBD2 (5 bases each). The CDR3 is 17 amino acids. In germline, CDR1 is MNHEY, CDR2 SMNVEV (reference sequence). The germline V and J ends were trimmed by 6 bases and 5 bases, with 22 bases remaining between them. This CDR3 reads CASSRNWDRGWTGELFF. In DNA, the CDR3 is TGTGCCAGCAGCCGAAATTGGGACCGGGGATGGACCGGGGAGCTGTTTTTT.

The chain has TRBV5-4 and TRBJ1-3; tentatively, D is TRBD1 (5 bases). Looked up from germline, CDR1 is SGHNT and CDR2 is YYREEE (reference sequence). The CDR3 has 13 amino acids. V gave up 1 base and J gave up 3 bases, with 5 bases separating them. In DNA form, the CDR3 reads TGTGCCAGCAGCTTGCAGGGTGGAAACACCATATATTTT. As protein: CASSLQGGNTIYF.

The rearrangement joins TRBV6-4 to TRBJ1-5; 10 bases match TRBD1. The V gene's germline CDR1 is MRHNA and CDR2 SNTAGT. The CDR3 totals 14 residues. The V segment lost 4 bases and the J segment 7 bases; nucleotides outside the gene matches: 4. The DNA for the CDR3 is TGTGCCAGCAGTGTCGGACAGGGGGTCCAGCCCCAGCATTTT. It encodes CASSVGQGVQPQHF.

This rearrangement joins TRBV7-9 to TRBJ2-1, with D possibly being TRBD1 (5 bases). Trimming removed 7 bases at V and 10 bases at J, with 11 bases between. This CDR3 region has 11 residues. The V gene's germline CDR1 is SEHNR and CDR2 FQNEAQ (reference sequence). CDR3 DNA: TGTGCCAGCACGACAAAGGGGGAGCAGTTCTTC. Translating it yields CASTTKGEQFF.

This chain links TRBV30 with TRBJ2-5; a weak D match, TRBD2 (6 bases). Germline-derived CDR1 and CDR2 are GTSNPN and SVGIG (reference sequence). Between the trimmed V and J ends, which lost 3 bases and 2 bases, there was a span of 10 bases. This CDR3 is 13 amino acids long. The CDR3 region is CAWSVAAQETQYF. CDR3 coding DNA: TGTGCCTGGAGCGTAGCGGCACAAGAGACCCAGTACTTC.

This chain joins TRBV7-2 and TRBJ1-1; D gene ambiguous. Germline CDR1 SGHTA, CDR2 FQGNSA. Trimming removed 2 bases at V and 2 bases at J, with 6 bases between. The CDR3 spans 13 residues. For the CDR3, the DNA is TGTGCCAGCAGCTTACTCCCTAACACTGAAGCTTTCTTT. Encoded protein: CASSLLPNTEAFF.

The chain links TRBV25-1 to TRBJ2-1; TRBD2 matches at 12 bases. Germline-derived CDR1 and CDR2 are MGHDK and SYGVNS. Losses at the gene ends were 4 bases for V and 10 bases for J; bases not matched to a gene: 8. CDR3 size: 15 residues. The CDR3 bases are TGTGCCAGCAGTGTTGGACTAGCGGGATTAGGCGAGCAGTTCTTC. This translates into CASSVGLAGLGEQFF.

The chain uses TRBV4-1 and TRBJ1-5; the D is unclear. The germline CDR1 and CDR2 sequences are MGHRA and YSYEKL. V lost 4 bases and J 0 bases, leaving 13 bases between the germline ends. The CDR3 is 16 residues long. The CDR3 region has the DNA TGCGCCAGCAGCCCTAGTCGTGGCCCTAGCAATCAGCCCCAGCATTTT. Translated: CASSPSRGPSNQPQHF.

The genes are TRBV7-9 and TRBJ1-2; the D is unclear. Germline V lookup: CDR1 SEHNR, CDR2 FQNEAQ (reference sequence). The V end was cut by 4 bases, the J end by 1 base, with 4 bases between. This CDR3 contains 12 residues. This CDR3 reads CASSSGNYGYTF. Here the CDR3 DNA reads TGTGCCAGCAGCTCCGGTAACTATGGCTACACCTTC.